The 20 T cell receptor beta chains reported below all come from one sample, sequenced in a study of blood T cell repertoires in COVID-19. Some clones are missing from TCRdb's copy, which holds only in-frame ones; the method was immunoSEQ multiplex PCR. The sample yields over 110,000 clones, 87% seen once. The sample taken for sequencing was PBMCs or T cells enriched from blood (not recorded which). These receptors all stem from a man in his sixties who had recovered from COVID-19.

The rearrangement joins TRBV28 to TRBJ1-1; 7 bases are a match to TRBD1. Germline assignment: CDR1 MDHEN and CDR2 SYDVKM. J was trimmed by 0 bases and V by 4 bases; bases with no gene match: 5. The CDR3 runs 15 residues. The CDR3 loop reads CASSSYRGMNTEAFF. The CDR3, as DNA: TGTGCCAGCAGTTCATACAGGGGCATGAACACTGAAGCTTTCTTT. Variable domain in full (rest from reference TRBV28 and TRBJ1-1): DVKVTQSSRYLVKRTGEKVFLECVQDMDHENMFWYRQDPGLGLRLIYFSYDVKMKEKGDIPEGYSVSREKKERFSLILESASTNQTSMYLCASSSYRGMNTEAFFGQGTRLTVV.

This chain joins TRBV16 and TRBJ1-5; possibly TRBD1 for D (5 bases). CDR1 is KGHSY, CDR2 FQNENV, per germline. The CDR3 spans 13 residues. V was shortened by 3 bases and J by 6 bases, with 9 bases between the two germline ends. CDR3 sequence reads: CASSHSGPQPQHF. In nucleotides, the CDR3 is TGTGCCAGCAGCCATTCAGGGCCTCAGCCCCAGCATTTT.

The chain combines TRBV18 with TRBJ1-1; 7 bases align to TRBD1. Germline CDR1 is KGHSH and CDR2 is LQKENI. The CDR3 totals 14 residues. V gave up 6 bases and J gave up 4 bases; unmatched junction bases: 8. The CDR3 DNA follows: TGTGCCAGCTCGCCTACAGGGGTCTCCACTGAAGCTTTCTTT. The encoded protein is CASSPTGVSTEAFF.

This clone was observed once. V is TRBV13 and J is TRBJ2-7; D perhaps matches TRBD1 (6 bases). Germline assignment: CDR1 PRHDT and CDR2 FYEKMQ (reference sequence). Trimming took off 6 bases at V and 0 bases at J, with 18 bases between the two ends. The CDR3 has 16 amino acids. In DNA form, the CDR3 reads TGTGCCAGCAGACCCCAGTCCAGGGGTGGCTCCTACGAGCAGTACTTC. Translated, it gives CASRPQSRGGSYEQYF.

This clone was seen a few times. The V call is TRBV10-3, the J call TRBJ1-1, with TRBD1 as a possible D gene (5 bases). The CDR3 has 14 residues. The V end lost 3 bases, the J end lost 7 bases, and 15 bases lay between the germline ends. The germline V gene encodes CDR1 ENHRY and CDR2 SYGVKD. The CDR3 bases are TGTGCCATCAGTGAACCGTACCCGGGGGGTGAAGCTTTCTTT. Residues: CAISEPYPGGEAFF.

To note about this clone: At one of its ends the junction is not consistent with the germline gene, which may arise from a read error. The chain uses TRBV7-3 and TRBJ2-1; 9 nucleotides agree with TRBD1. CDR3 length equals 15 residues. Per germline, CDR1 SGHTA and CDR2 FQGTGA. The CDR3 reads CASSLTGGWVNEQFF. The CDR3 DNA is TGTGCCAGCAGCCTAACAGGGGGCTGGGTCAATGAGCAGTTCTTC.

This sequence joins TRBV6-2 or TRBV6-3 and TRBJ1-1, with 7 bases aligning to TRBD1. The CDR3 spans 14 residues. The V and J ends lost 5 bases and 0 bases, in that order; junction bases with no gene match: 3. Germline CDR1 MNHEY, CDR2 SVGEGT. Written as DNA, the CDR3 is TGTGCCAGCAGTAGACAGGGAATGAACACTGAAGCTTTCTTT. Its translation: CASSRQGMNTEAFF.

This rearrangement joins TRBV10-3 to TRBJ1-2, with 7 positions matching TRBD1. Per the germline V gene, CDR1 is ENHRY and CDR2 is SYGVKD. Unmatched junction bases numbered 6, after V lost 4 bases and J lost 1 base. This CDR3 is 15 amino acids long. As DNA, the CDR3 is TGTGCCATCAGTGGGGACAGAATACTTAACTATGGCTACACCTTC. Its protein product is CAISGDRILNYGYTF.

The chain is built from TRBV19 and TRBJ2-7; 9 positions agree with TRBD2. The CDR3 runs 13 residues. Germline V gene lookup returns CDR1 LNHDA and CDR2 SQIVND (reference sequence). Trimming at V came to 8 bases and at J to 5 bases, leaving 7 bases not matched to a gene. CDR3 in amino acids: CASVAGDRHEQYF. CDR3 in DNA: TGTGCCAGTGTAGCGGGAGATCGACACGAGCAGTACTTC.

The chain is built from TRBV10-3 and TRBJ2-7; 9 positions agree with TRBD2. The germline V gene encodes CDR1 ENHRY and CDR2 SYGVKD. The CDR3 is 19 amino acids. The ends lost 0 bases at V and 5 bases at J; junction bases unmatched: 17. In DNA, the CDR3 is TGTGCCATCAGTGAGTCGAAGGGCGGTAGCGGGAGATCTTCCCACGAGCAGTACTTC. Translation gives CAISESKGGSGRSSHEQYF.

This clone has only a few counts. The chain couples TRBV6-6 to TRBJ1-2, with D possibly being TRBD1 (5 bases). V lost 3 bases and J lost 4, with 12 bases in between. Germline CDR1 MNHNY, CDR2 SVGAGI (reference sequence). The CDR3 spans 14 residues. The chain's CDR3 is CASSYGGTSYGYTF. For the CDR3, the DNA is TGTGCCAGCAGTTATGGGGGGACTAGCTATGGCTACACCTTC.

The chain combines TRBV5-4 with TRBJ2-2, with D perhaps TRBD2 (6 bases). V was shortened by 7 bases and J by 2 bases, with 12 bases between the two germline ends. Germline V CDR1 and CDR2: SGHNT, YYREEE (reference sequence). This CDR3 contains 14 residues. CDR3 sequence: CASGSGLNTGELFF. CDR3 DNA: TGTGCCAGCGGGAGCGGGCTTAACACCGGGGAGCTGTTTTTT.

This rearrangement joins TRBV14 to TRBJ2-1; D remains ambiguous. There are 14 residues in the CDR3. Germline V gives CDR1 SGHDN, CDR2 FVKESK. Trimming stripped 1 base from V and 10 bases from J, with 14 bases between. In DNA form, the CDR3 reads TGTGCCAGCAGCCAAGGCGGTTCCGGGTGGGAGCAGTTCTTC. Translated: CASSQGGSGWEQFF.

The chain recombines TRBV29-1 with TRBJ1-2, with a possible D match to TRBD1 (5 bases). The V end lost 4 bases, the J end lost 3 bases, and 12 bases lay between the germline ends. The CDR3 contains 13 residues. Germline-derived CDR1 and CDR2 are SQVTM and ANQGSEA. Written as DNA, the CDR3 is TGCAGCGTTGGGGGGGGACCGCACTATGGCTACACCTTC. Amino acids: CSVGGGPHYGYTF.

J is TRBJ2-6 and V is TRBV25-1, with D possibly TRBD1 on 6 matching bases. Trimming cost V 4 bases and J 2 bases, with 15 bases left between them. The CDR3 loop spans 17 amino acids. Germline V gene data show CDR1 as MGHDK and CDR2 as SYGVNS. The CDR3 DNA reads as TGTGCCAGCAGTGTCCCGAGCACAGGGACTGGGGCCAACGTCCTGACTTTC. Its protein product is CASSVPSTGTGANVLTF.

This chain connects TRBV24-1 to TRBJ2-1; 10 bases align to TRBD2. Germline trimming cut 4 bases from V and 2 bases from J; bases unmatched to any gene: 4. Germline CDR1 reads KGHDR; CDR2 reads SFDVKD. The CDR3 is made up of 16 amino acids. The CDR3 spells CATSELAGGPYNEQFF. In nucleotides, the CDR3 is TGTGCCACCAGTGAATTAGCGGGAGGCCCCTACAATGAGCAGTTCTTC.

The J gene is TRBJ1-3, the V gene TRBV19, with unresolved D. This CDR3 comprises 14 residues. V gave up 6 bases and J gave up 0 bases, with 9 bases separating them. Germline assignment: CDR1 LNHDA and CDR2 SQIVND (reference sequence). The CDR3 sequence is CASSLLSSGNTIYF. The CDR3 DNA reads TGTGCCAGTAGCCTTCTATCCTCTGGAAACACCATATATTTT.

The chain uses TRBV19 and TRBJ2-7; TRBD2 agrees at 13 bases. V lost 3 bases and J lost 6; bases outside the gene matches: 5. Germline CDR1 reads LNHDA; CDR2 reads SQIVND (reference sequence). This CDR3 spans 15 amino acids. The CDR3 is CASSIGGLAGAEQYF. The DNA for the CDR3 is TGTGCCAGTAGTATCGGAGGACTAGCGGGAGCCGAGCAGTACTTC.

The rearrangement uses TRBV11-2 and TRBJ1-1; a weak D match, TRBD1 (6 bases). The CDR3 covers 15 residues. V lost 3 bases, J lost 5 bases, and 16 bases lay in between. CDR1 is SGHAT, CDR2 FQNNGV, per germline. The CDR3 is CASSLTRTALTEAFF. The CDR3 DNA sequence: TGTGCCAGCAGCTTGACCAGGACAGCTTTGACTGAAGCTTTCTTT.

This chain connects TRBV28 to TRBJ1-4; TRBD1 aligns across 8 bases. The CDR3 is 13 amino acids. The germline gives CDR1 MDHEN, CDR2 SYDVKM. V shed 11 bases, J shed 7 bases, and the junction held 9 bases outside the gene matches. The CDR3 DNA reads TGTGCCGTTTTCAGGGGGCGAGGTGAAAAACTGTTTTTT. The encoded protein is CAVFRGRGEKLFF.